This T cell receptor (beta chain) was recovered during a study of control samples from healthy donors and cancer patients. Germline V gene lookup returns CDR1 KGHDR and CDR2 SFDVKD. The CDR3 is made up of 12 amino acids. V was shortened by 3 bases and J by 13 bases, with 12 bases between the two germline ends. Sequenced by immunoSEQ multiplex PCR; TCRdb stores in-frame clones only, minus some. The sample yields 160,000 or so clones, roughly 95% seen once. This clone was counted a single time. The source of this sequence is a woman aged 30 to 39 in good health. The sample taken for sequencing was blood. The gene calls are TRBV24-1 and TRBJ2-1; D ambiguous. In DNA form, the CDR3 reads TGTGCCACCAGTGATCCCGGATGGCCTCAGTTCTTC. It translates to CATSDPGWPQFF.